One and the same sample provided the 26 T cell receptor beta chains below, sequenced in a study of T-cell memory formation after mild COVID-19. TCRdb analysed the 5' RACE reads with MiXCR anew, one entry per CDR3 protein. Of approximately 110,000 distinct CDR3 sequences in the sample, about 24% were seen once. The specimen sequenced was PBMCs or a T cell subset sorted from them (not recorded which). These receptor sequences come from a man aged 18 to 35 who had mild COVID-19 (a few samples of this study predate the infection). Cell type and time point are not known.

The chain carries TRBV7-9 and TRBJ1-3, with a tentative D call TRBD1 (5 bases). This CDR3 comprises 16 residues. V was trimmed by 1 base and J by 0 bases, leaving 10 bases between them. Germline V gene sequence: CDR1 SEHNR, CDR2 FQNEAQ (reference sequence). As DNA, the CDR3 is TGTGCCAGCAGCTTAGTCCACAGGAGCTCTGGAAACACCATATATTTT. Amino acids: CASSLVHRSSGNTIYF.

With respect to this clonotype: At one boundary the junction diverges from the germline segment, which might be a read error. The chain recombines TRBV4-1 with TRBJ1-4, with 9 bases identical to TRBD1. Germline values: CDR1 MGHRA, CDR2 YSYEKL. The CDR3 runs 14 residues. In DNA, the CDR3 is TGCGCCAGCAGCCCTATGGGACAGGGCAAAATTTTGACCTTT. Its translation is CASSPMGQGKILTF.

This clonotype was counted a few times. The chain has TRBV5-4 and TRBJ2-7; D is undetermined. Per germline, CDR1 SGHNT and CDR2 YYREEE (reference sequence). The V end was cut by 7 bases, the J end by 3 bases, with 8 bases between. This CDR3 is built from 11 residues. The CDR3 DNA follows: TGTGCCAGCGGGGTGGGCTACGAGCAGTACTTC. Translated, it gives CASGVGYEQYF.

This clonotype turned up a few times. The rearrangement links TRBV11-2 to TRBJ2-3; 14 nucleotides line up with TRBD2. The CDR3 totals 17 residues. V shed 5 bases, J shed 6 bases, and the junction held 10 bases outside the gene matches. The V gene's germline CDR1 is SGHAT and CDR2 FQNNGV. CDR3 in amino acids: CASSPYGTSGGRDTQYF. The CDR3 nucleotides read TGTGCCAGCAGCCCCTATGGGACTAGCGGGGGCCGGGATACGCAGTATTTT.

The table lists this clonotype with a few counts. The chain uses TRBV15 and TRBJ2-7, with a possible D match to TRBD2 (5 bases). The germline CDR1 and CDR2 sequences are LNHNV and YYDKDF (reference sequence). This CDR3 region has 13 residues. The germline V and J ends were trimmed by 6 bases and 3 bases, with 12 bases remaining between them. CDR3 DNA: TGTGCCACCAGGTGGACGGGGAGCTACGAGCAGTACTTC. Amino acids: CATRWTGSYEQYF.

A few counts support this clonotype. The V call is TRBV24-1, the J call TRBJ1-5; D is ambiguous. Germline V lookup: CDR1 KGHDR, CDR2 SFDVKD. The CDR3 covers 13 residues. The ends were cut back, 7 bases at V and 7 bases at J, with 13 bases in the middle. DNA for the CDR3: TGTGCCACCAGAGGACGGTGTGAACAGCCCCAGCATTTT. Protein product: CATRGRCEQPQHF.

The V gene is TRBV24-1, the J gene TRBJ1-1, with 7 bases aligning to TRBD1. Germline-derived CDR1 and CDR2 are KGHDR and SFDVKD. The CDR3 runs to 14 residues. Losses at the gene ends were 4 bases for V and 0 bases for J; bases not matched to a gene: 1. The CDR3 DNA reads TGTGCCACCAGTGAGACAGGGATGAACACTGAAGCTTTCTTT. It codes for CATSETGMNTEAFF.

In its sample, this clonotype was seen a few times. The chain carries TRBV5-6 and TRBJ1-2; D is undetermined. The germline V gene has CDR1 SGHDT and CDR2 YYEEEE. This CDR3 spans 13 amino acids. With 5 bases removed from V and 1 base from J, the gap between germline ends came to 9 bases. CDR3 sequence reads: CASSPGLNYGYTF. The CDR3 DNA reads TGTGCCAGCAGTCCGGGTCTTAACTATGGCTACACCTTC.

This chain links TRBV7-8 with TRBJ1-1; D gene uncertain. CDR3 size: 11 residues. Germline loops: CDR1 SGHVS, CDR2 FQNEAQ. The V gene lost 5 bases and the J gene lost 1 base, with 2 bases spanning the gap. CDR3 sequence reads: CASSTNTEAFF. In DNA, the CDR3 is TGTGCCAGCAGCACGAACACTGAAGCTTTCTTT.

This chain links TRBV7-9 with TRBJ2-2; no definite D call. Trimming stripped 5 bases from V and 8 bases from J, with 6 bases between. The CDR3 is 11 residues long. Germline V CDR1 and CDR2: SEHNR, FQNEAQ (reference sequence). The CDR3 spells CASSPGGELFF. The CDR3 DNA sequence: TGTGCCAGCAGCCCAGGTGGGGAGCTGTTTTTT.

The V gene is TRBV11-2, the J gene TRBJ2-1, with D uncertain. CDR1 and CDR2 from the germline V gene are SGHAT and FQNNGV. The V end lost 7 bases, the J end lost 6 bases, and 16 bases lay between the germline ends. The CDR3 consists of 14 residues. CDR3: CASIGQEGTNEQFF. As DNA, the CDR3 is TGTGCCAGCATTGGGCAGGAAGGAACCAATGAGCAGTTCTTC.

This clonotype was seen more than once but under ten times. CDR3 amino acids: CASSQDTSASYEQYF. DNA for the CDR3: TGCGCCAGCAGCCAAGACACTAGCGCCTCCTACGAGCAGTACTTC. This rearrangement joins TRBV4-1 to TRBJ2-7; the match to TRBD2 covers 7 bases. CDR3 length: 15 residues. The ends lost 0 bases at V and 0 bases at J; junction bases unmatched: 2. Looked up from germline, CDR1 is MGHRA and CDR2 is YSYEKL.

This clonotype was counted a few times. The chain has TRBV6-2 or TRBV6-3 and TRBJ2-2, with 7 bases aligning to TRBD1. V shed 7 bases, J shed 2 bases, and the junction held 10 bases outside the gene matches. CDR3 size: 16 residues. In germline, CDR1 is MNHEY, CDR2 SVGEGT. The CDR3 loop is CASNFGTDLNTGELFF. CDR3 DNA: TGTGCCAGCAACTTTGGGACAGACCTAAACACCGGGGAGCTGTTTTTT.

The sample holds a few counts of this clonotype. This chain uses TRBV5-1 with TRBJ1-1; 9 bases match TRBD1. The V segment lost 4 bases and the J segment 0 bases; nucleotides outside the gene matches: 4. This CDR3 region has 15 residues. Germline loops: CDR1 SGHRS, CDR2 YFSETQ. The CDR3 coding sequence is TGCGCCAGCAGCGTCGGACAGGGGATGAACACTGAAGCTTTCTTT. Translated, it gives CASSVGQGMNTEAFF.

The rearrangement links TRBV5-1 to TRBJ1-6, with D tentatively TRBD1 (6 bases). V was clipped by 0 bases and J by 7 bases, with 14 bases between them. CDR1 and CDR2 (germline): SGHRS, YFSETQ. This CDR3 comprises 16 residues. The CDR3 region has the DNA TGCGCCAGCAGCTTGGACGACAGGACGGGGAATTCACCCCTCCACTTT. It is translated as CASSLDDRTGNSPLHF.

The chain uses TRBV5-1 and TRBJ2-3; the match to TRBD2 covers 9 bases. The V gene's germline CDR1 is SGHRS and CDR2 YFSETQ. Germline trimming cut 4 bases from V and 3 bases from J; bases unmatched to any gene: 9. The CDR3 extends over 16 amino acids. CDR3 residues: CASSGPSGVGTDTQYF. For the CDR3, the DNA is TGCGCCAGCAGCGGACCTAGCGGGGTGGGAACAGATACGCAGTATTTT.

The V gene is TRBV11-2, the J gene TRBJ2-1, with 7 bases matching TRBD1. V gave up 5 bases and J gave up 5 bases; unmatched junction bases: 9. The CDR3 loop spans 15 amino acids. Germline CDR1 SGHAT, CDR2 FQNNGV. The CDR3 sequence: CASSIGQVEDNEQFF. The DNA for the CDR3 is TGTGCCAGCAGCATCGGACAGGTCGAGGACAATGAGCAGTTCTTC. The whole variable domain, remainder taken from reference TRBV11-2 and TRBJ2-1, is EAGVAQSPRYKIIEKRQSVAFWCNPISGHATLYWYQQILGQGPKLLIQFQNNGVVDDSQLPKDRFSAERLKGVDSTLKIQPAKLEDSAVYLCASSIGQVEDNEQFFGPGTRLTVL.

This clonotype has a handful of counts. V usage is TRBV7-7 and J usage is TRBJ2-1; TRBD2 matches 7 bases. CDR1 and CDR2 (germline): SSHAT, FNYEAQ (reference sequence). The CDR3 runs 15 residues. Trimming at V came to 5 bases and at J to 8 bases, leaving 12 bases not matched to a gene. DNA of the CDR3: TGTGCCAGCAGCCCTGGGCCGAGCGGGGTGGATGAGCAGTTCTTC. Translating gives CASSPGPSGVDEQFF.

The chain couples TRBV15 to TRBJ2-3; 8 bases fit TRBD2. V lost 0 bases and J lost 4; bases outside the gene matches: 9. In germline, CDR1 is LNHNV, CDR2 YYDKDF (reference sequence). The CDR3 contains 17 residues. CDR3 bases: TGTGCCACCAGCAGAGATGTTGTCAGGCGGGGGGCAGATACGCAGTATTTT. Its translation: CATSRDVVRRGADTQYF.

This clonotype was counted a few times. V is TRBV6-5 and J is TRBJ2-7; D unresolved. This CDR3 spans 11 amino acids. CDR1 MNHEY and CDR2 SVGAGI come from the germline V gene. Trimming cost V 6 bases and J 6 bases, with 9 bases left between them. The CDR3 nucleotides read TGTGCCAGCAGCTCTTCGGGCGAGCAGTACTTC. Translated, it gives CASSSSGEQYF.

The CDR3 loop reads CASSYSQGAAFF. CDR3 DNA: TGTGCCAGCAGTTACTCTCAGGGGGCGGCTTTCTTT. The V and J genes are TRBV6-2 or TRBV6-3 and TRBJ1-1; the match to TRBD1 covers 8 bases. Germline trimming cut 0 bases from V and 11 bases from J; bases unmatched to any gene: 2. Germline assignment: CDR1 MNHEY and CDR2 SVGEGT. The CDR3 extends over 12 amino acids.

This clonotype was detected a few times. The J gene is TRBJ2-6, the V gene TRBV28; D tentatively fits TRBD1 or TRBD2 (5 bases each). The germline V gene encodes CDR1 MDHEN and CDR2 SYDVKM. V lost 7 bases and J lost 0, with 28 bases in between. The CDR3 runs to 21 residues. The CDR3 region is CASMRPVIQAGQDSGANVLTF. The CDR3 region has the DNA TGTGCCAGCATGAGACCCGTCATACAGGCGGGCCAAGACTCTGGGGCCAACGTCCTGACTTTC.

V and J are TRBV6-1 and TRBJ2-4; D is unresolved. The ends were cut back, 4 bases at V and 6 bases at J, with 10 bases in the middle. Germline CDR1 reads MNHNS; CDR2 reads SASEGT. The CDR3 is 13 amino acids. Here the CDR3 DNA reads TGTGCCAGCAGTGTTATAGAAGGAAACATTCAGTACTTC. Its protein product is CASSVIEGNIQYF.

The chain is built from TRBV20-1 and TRBJ1-2; TRBD1 is a possible D gene (5 bases). The CDR3 length is 14 residues. V lost 0 bases, J lost 1 base, and 9 bases lay in between. Germline lookup yields CDR1 DFQATT and CDR2 SNEGSKA (reference sequence). The CDR3 nucleotides are TGCAGTGCTAGAGATCTAGGGGTTAACTATGGCTACACCTTC. It encodes CSARDLGVNYGYTF.

This clonotype was seen a few times. V gene TRBV4-1 combines with J gene TRBJ2-7; 10 positions match TRBD1. Germline CDR1 and CDR2: MGHRA and YSYEKL. J gave up 3 bases and V 1 base, and 6 bases lay outside the gene matches. CDR3 length equals 16 residues. This CDR3 reads CASSQVAGTGDYEQYF. CDR3 bases: TGCGCCAGCAGCCAAGTCGCCGGGACAGGGGACTACGAGCAGTACTTC.

This clonotype was seen a few times. The rearrangement joins TRBV4-1 to TRBJ2-5; 13 nucleotides line up with TRBD2. The CDR3 covers 18 residues. Germline V CDR1 and CDR2: MGHRA, YSYEKL. The V gene end was trimmed by 5 bases and the J gene end by 4 bases; junction bases not matched to a gene: 13. The CDR3 DNA sequence: TGCGCCAGCAGCTTCCGCCCCACGGGACTAGCGGGGTCAGAGACCCAGTACTTC. Translation gives CASSFRPTGLAGSETQYF.